This TCR beta chain was retrieved from a study of blood T cell repertoires in COVID-19. Sequenced by immunoSEQ multiplex PCR; TCRdb stores in-frame clones only, minus some. The data contain around 250,000 clones, about four fifths of them singletons. The CDR3 has 13 amino acids. In germline, CDR1 is MNHEY, CDR2 SVGEGT. V lost 2 bases, J lost 3 bases, and 8 bases lay in between. This chain uses TRBV6-2 or TRBV6-3 with TRBJ2-7, with a tentative D call TRBD2 (6 bases). This clonotype originated in a man aged 25 to 40 who had recovered from COVID-19. Sequenced: peripheral blood. CDR3 region: CASSYMEGYEQYF. CDR3 in DNA: TGTGCCAGCAGTTACATGGAGGGCTACGAGCAGTACTTC.